The 12 T cell receptor beta chains below come from one sample, sequenced in a study of molecular identifiers for immune sequencing clone quantification. One entry per CDR3 protein, called by TCRdb with MiXCR from the PCR reads. Of tens of thousands of distinct CDR3 sequences listed, approximately 23% are singletons. The sequenced material came from naive CD8+ T cells from blood, with Jurkat cell RNA spiked in. Subset noted: FACS-sorted CD8+CD4-CCR7+CD45RA+ naive T cells. The receptors originated from a human donor in good health. Some libraries in this study had Jurkat cell RNA spiked in.

Remarks on this clonotype: A much larger clone differs from this one at a single base, so this may be a read error. This chain links TRBV24-1 with TRBJ2-1, with 8 bases identical to TRBD2. Germline V gene data show CDR1 as KGHDR and CDR2 as SFDVKD. The CDR3 length is 16 residues. CDR3 bases: TGTGCCACCAGTGATTCTGTAGACGGGGGGGTGGTTGAGCAGCTCTTC. This translates into CATSDSVDGGVVEQLF.

At least ten counts were recorded for this clonotype. The chain recombines TRBV21-1 with TRBJ2-3. TRBV21-1 is a known pseudogene. The CDR3 extends over 13 amino acids. The CDR3 DNA reads as TGTGTTCGACCGGTGGCTAGCACAGATACGCAGTATTTT. Its protein product is CVRPVASTDTQYF.

A few counts support this clonotype. The chain has TRBV20-1 and TRBJ2-3; 9 nucleotides line up with TRBD2. Trimming cost V 1 base and J 2 bases; bases outside gene matches: 13. This CDR3 has 18 amino acids. CDR1 and CDR2 from the germline V gene are DFQATT and SNEGSKA (reference sequence). Here the CDR3 reads CSARAREIAGAFTDTQYF. The CDR3 region has the DNA TGCAGTGCTAGAGCTAGGGAAATAGCGGGGGCGTTCACAGATACGCAGTATTTT.

This clonotype was seen only a few times. This chain links TRBV5-5 with TRBJ2-7; D tentatively reads TRBD1 or TRBD2 (5 bases each). With 2 bases removed from V and 1 base from J, the gap between germline ends came to 10 bases. Germline V gene data show CDR1 as SGHKS and CDR2 as YYEKEE (reference sequence). The CDR3 length is 14 residues. CDR3: CASSFSEGSYEQYF. The CDR3 region has the DNA TGTGCCAGCAGCTTTTCTGAGGGGTCCTACGAGCAGTACTTC.

This clonotype was observed a handful of times. The rearrangement joins TRBV21-1 to TRBJ1-5; TRBD1 reflects the table's D call only, with no check against the DNA. TRBV21-1 is a known pseudogene. The CDR3 length is 19 residues. The DNA of the CDR3 is TGTGCCAGCAGCAAAGTGGGACAGGGGGAGGTAACAAGCAATCAGCCCCAGCATTTT. Residues: CASSKVGQGEVTSNQPQHF.

The chain links TRBV24-1 to TRBJ2-3; 10 bases agree with TRBD2. The ends lost 4 bases at V and 2 bases at J; junction bases unmatched: 8. The CDR3 has 17 residues. The germline gives CDR1 KGHDR, CDR2 SFDVKD. The DNA of the CDR3 is TGTGCCACCAGTGACGACCTCACTAGCGGGGACACAGATACGCAGTATTTT. Residues: CATSDDLTSGDTDTQYF.

This clonotype was recorded only once. A much larger clone differs from this one at a single base, so this may be a read error. V and J are TRBV7-2 and TRBJ2-4; the D is unclear. The V gene lost 1 base and the J gene lost 0 bases, with 19 bases spanning the gap. This CDR3 has 19 amino acids. Germline V gives CDR1 SGHTA, CDR2 FQGNSA. The CDR3 protein is CASSLGGVSPTQAKNIQYF. CDR3 DNA sequence: TGTGCCAGCAGCTTAGGAGGAGTCAGCCCGACTCAAGCCAAAAACATTCAGTACTTC. Variable domain in full (rest from reference TRBV7-2 and TRBJ2-4): GAGVSQSPSNKVTEKGKDVELRCDPISGHTALYWYRQSLGQGLEFLIYFQGNSAPDKSGLPSDRFSAERTGGSVSTLTIQRTQQEDSAVYLCASSLGGVSPTQAKNIQYFGAGTRLSVL.

For this clonotype: A much larger clonotype is one base distant, so this may be a read error. The chain joins TRBV7-6 to TRBJ2-5; either TRBD1 or TRBD2 may fit D (6 bases each). The CDR3 length is 14 residues. Germline V lookup: CDR1 SGHVS, CDR2 FNYEAQ. The CDR3 bases are TGTGCCTGCAGCCTCCCCGGGGGCTGGGAGACCCAGTACTTC. Its translation is CACSLPGGWETQYF.

V is TRBV19 and J is TRBJ1-5, with D possibly TRBD1 on 6 matching bases. The CDR3 spans 16 residues. The ends were cut back, 5 bases at V and 3 bases at J, with 17 bases in the middle. Germline CDR1 reads LNHDA; CDR2 reads SQIVND (reference sequence). CDR3: CASSVGSRGNNQPQHF. The CDR3 DNA sequence: TGTGCCAGTAGTGTCGGCAGTAGGGGGAACAATCAGCCCCAGCATTTT.

This clonotype was detected ten times or more. The chain employs TRBV4-3 and TRBJ2-1; D perhaps matches TRBD2 (6 bases). The CDR3 is made up of 17 amino acids. Trimming stripped 0 bases from V and 8 bases from J, with 20 bases between. Looked up from germline, CDR1 is LGHNA and CDR2 is YSLEER. The CDR3 region is CASSQDFYSSVRDEQFF. Here the CDR3 DNA reads TGCGCCAGCAGCCAAGATTTCTATTCTAGCGTAAGGGATGAGCAGTTCTTC.

Notes on this clonotype: Its ends do not fully match the called genes, so a read error is possible. The CDR3 reads CAWSPGLSYEQHF. As DNA, the CDR3 is TGTGCCTGGAGCCCTGGTCTTTCCTACGAGCAGCACTTC. The chain combines TRBV30 with TRBJ2-7; D gene ambiguous. Germline CDR1 reads GTSNPN; CDR2 reads SVGIG (reference sequence). CDR3 length equals 13 residues.

This clonotype was found many times. V and J are TRBV30 and TRBJ2-2; no reliable D call. The germline CDR1 and CDR2 sequences are GTSNPN and SVGIG (reference sequence). The CDR3 covers 11 residues. CDR3 nucleotides: TGTGTCGCCGACGGAACCGGGGAGCTGTTTTTT. Translating gives CVADGTGELFF.